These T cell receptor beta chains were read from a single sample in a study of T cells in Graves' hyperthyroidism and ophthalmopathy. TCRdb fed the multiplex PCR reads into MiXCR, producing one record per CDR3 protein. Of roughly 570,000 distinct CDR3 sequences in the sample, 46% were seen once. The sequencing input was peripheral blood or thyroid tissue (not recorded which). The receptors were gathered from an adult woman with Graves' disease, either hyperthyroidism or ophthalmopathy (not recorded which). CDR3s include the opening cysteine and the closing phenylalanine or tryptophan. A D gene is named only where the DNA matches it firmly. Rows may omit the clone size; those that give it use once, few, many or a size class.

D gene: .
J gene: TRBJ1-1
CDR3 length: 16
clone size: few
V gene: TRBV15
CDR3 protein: CATSSLPLGETAEAFF
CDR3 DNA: TGTGCCACCAGCAGCTTGCCCCTAGGAGAGACGGCTGAAGCTTTCTTT

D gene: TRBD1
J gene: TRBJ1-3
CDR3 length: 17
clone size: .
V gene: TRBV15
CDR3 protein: CATSRGGTGGPGNTIYF
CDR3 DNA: TGTGCCACCAGCAGAGGGGGGACAGGGGGACCTGGAAACACCATATATTTT

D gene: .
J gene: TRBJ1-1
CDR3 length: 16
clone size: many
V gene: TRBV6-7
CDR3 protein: CASSYLLQTSCGEAFF
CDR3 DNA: TGTGCCAGCAGTTACTTACTACAGACCTCCTGTGGTGAAGCTTTCTTT

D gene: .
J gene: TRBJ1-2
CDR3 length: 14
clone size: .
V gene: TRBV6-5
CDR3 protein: CASRWGGADSGYTF
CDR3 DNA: TGTGCCAGCCGATGGGGCGGGGCCGACTCTGGCTACACCTTC

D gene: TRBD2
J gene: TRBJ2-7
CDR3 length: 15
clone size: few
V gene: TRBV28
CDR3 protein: CASSLREREVYEQYF
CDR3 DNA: TGTGCCAGCAGTTTAAGGGAGCGGGAGGTCTACGAGCAGTACTTC

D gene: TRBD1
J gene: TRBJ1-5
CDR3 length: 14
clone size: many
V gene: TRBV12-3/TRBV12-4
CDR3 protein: CASTVTGTDQPQHF
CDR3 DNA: TGTGCCAGCACCGTGACAGGGACCGATCAGCCCCAGCATTTT

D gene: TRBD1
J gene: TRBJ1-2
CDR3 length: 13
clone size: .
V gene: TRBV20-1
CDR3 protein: CSARKETGIGYTF
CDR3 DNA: TGCAGTGCTAGAAAAGAGACAGGGATCGGCTACACCTTC

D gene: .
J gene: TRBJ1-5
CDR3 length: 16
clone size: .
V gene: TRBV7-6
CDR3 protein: CASSLMTSGAQETQHF
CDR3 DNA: TGTGCCAGCAGCTTAATGACTAGCGGGGCCCAAGAGACCCAGCATTTT

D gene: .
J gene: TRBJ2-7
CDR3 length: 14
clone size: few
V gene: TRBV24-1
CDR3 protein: CATFESLVSYEQYF
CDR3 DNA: TGTGCCACCTTCGAATCGCTAGTCTCCTACGAGCAGTACTTC

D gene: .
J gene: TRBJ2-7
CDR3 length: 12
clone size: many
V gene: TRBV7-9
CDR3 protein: CASSGSHHRQYF
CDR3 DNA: TGTGCCAGCAGCGGATCACACCACCGGCAGTACTTC

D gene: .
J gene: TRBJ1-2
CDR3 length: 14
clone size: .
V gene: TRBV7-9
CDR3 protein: CASSPWTETMGYTF
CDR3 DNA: TGTGCCAGCAGCCCCTGGACCGAAACTATGGGCTACACCTTC

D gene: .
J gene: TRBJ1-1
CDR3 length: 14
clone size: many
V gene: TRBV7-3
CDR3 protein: CASSLMGAGTEAFF
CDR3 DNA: TGTGCCAGCAGCTTAATGGGTGCGGGCACTGAAGCTTTCTTT

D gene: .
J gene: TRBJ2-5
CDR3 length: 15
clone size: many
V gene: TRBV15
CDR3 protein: CATSRDGAAQETQYF
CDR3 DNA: TGTGCCACCAGCAGAGATGGAGCGGCACAAGAGACCCAGTACTTC

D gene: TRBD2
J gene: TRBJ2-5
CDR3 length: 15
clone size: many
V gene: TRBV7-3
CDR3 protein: CASSLNGRAQETQYF
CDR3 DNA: TGTGCCAGCAGCTTAAACGGGAGGGCTCAAGAGACCCAGTACTTC

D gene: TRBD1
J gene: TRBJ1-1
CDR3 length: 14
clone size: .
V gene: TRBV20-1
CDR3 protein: CSVKRGPPGTEAFF
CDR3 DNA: TGCAGTGTCAAAAGGGGGCCACCCGGGACTGAAGCTTTCTTT

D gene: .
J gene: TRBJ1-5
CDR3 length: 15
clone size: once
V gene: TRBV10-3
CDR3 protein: CAISRGSRDDQPQHF
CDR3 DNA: TGTGCCATCAGCCGAGGCTCCCGAGACGATCAGCCCCAGCATTTT

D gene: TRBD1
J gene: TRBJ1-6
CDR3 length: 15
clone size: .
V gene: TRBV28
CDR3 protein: CASSLVRTGNSPLHF
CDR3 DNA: TGTGCCAGCAGTTTAGTCAGGACAGGGAATTCACCCCTCCACTTT

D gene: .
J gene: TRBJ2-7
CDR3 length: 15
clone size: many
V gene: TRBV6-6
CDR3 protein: CASRETLGTPHEQYF
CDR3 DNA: TGTGCCAGCAGGGAGACCCTCGGGACCCCCCACGAGCAGTACTTC

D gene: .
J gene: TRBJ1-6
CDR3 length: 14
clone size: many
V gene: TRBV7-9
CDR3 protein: CASSLGPSGSPLHF
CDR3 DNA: TGTGCCAGCAGCCTCGGGCCGAGTGGGTCACCCCTCCACTTT

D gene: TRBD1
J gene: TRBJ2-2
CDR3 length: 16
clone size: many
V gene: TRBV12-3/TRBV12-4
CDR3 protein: CASSPRTGANTGELFF
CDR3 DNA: TGCGCCAGCAGCCCACGGACAGGCGCGAACACCGGGGAGCTGTTTTTT

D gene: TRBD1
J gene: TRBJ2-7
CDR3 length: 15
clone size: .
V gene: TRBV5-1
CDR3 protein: CASSLAGTESYEQYF
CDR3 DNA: TGCGCCAGCAGCTTGGCGGGGACAGAGTCCTACGAGCAGTACTTC

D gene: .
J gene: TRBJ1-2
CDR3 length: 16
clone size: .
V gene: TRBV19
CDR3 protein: CASSSLRGGGEDGYTF
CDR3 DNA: TGTGCCAGTAGCAGTCTCCGAGGAGGGGGAGAGGATGGCTACACCTTC